This entry lists 27 T cell receptor beta chains sequenced from one sample in a study of shared clonotypes between healthy human individuals. Positive CCR7 selection of CD45RO-negative cells yielded the naive CD8 cells, and terminally differentiated effector memory CD45RA+ cells were excluded. Produced via immunoSEQ multiplex PCR; TCRdb's table is partial and in-frame only. The sample records about 600,000 clones, 95% to 96% being singletons. The sequenced sample consisted of naive CD8+ T cells sorted from blood. These receptors all come from a woman aged 30 to 39 in good health.

CDR3 amino acids: CASSLGGFFGNTIYF. The CDR3 coding sequence is TGTGCCAGCAGCTTAGGGGGATTCTTTGGAAACACCATATATTTT. V and J are TRBV7-9 and TRBJ1-3; D is unclear. Germline assignment: CDR1 SEHNR and CDR2 FQNEAQ (reference sequence). V dropped 1 base and J dropped 3 bases, with 10 bases sitting between them. There are 15 residues in the CDR3.

The chain combines TRBV27 with TRBJ1-5; perhaps TRBD1 as D (5 bases). The CDR3 runs to 14 residues. The V gene lost 3 bases and the J gene lost 5 bases, with 11 bases spanning the gap. Germline values: CDR1 MNHEY, CDR2 SMNVEV (reference sequence). The CDR3 loop reads CASSFGGFHQPQHF. Here the CDR3 DNA reads TGTGCCAGCAGTTTTGGGGGATTCCATCAGCCCCAGCATTTT.

The chain links TRBV5-4 to TRBJ2-2, with TRBD2 as a possible D gene (5 bases). V shed 9 bases and J shed 6 bases, with 12 bases lying between them. Germline V lookup: CDR1 SGHNT, CDR2 YYREEE (reference sequence). This CDR3 is 12 amino acids long. The chain's CDR3 is CATISEAGELFF. The CDR3 coding sequence is TGTGCCACGATTAGCGAGGCCGGGGAGCTGTTTTTT.

The chain employs TRBV10-3 and TRBJ2-7; no definite D call. The CDR3 consists of 13 residues. Germline V CDR1 and CDR2: ENHRY, SYGVKD. Deletions cut 2 bases from V and 4 bases from J, with 9 bases between. The CDR3 region is CAISEDSPYEQYF. The CDR3, as DNA: TGTGCCATCAGTGAGGACTCGCCGTACGAGCAGTACTTC.

The rearrangement joins TRBV28 to TRBJ1-5; D possibly corresponds to TRBD1 (5 bases). CDR3 length: 15 residues. Germline lookup yields CDR1 MDHEN and CDR2 SYDVKM. V was trimmed by 8 bases and J by 2 bases, leaving 16 bases between them. The DNA of the CDR3 is TGTGCCAGCGGGGGTAGCCATCGGCGCAATCAGCCCCAGCATTTT. Protein product: CASGGSHRRNQPQHF.

The CDR3 is CASSPSPQGRNYGYTF. The CDR3 DNA is TGTGCCAGTAGTCCGAGCCCGCAGGGTAGGAACTATGGCTACACCTTC. The chain combines TRBV19 with TRBJ1-2, with D perhaps matching TRBD1 (5 bases). The ends were cut back, 5 bases at V and 2 bases at J, with 18 bases in the middle. The CDR3 is made up of 16 amino acids. CDR1 is LNHDA, CDR2 SQIVND, per germline (reference sequence).

This chain connects TRBV28 to TRBJ2-5, with D possibly being TRBD1 (6 bases). This CDR3 is 16 amino acids long. Per the germline V gene, CDR1 is MDHEN and CDR2 is SYDVKM. V was shortened by 4 bases and J by 4 bases, with 19 bases between the two germline ends. CDR3 region: CASSSPTQGRLETQYF. In DNA, the CDR3 is TGTGCCAGCAGTTCCCCAACACAGGGTAGATTAGAGACCCAGTACTTC.

V is TRBV4-1 and J is TRBJ1-1, with D perhaps matching TRBD1 (5 bases). The V end was cut by 0 bases, the J end by 4 bases, with 12 bases between. Germline assignment: CDR1 MGHRA and CDR2 YSYEKL. This CDR3 comprises 15 residues. The CDR3 coding sequence is TGCGCCAGCAGCCAAGATATGGGAAGGGGCACTGAAGCTTTCTTT. As protein: CASSQDMGRGTEAFF.

J is TRBJ1-1 and V is TRBV28, with 7 bases matching TRBD1. The length of the CDR3 is 15 residues. The ends lost 4 bases at V and 3 bases at J; junction bases unmatched: 8. Germline lookup yields CDR1 MDHEN and CDR2 SYDVKM. The CDR3 here is CASSSVFRGDTEAFF. CDR3 DNA: TGTGCCAGCAGTTCGGTCTTCAGGGGGGACACTGAAGCTTTCTTT.

The J gene is TRBJ2-7, the V gene TRBV29-1, with 9 positions matching TRBD1. The CDR3 length is 15 residues. From germline, CDR1 is SQVTM and CDR2 ANQGSEA. V was pared by 2 bases and J by 5 bases, with 10 bases of the junction left unmatched. This chain's CDR3 is CSVEHTGTGWNEQYF. CDR3 sequence (DNA): TGCAGCGTTGAACACACCGGGACAGGGTGGAACGAGCAGTACTTC.

CDR3 loop: CASSHFTGSQGTQYF. DNA for the CDR3: TGTGCCAGCAGCCACTTCACAGGGTCGCAGGGGACCCAGTACTTC. The genes are TRBV14 and TRBJ2-5; possibly TRBD1 for D (6 bases). The ends were cut back, 3 bases at V and 7 bases at J, with 18 bases in the middle. Germline V gives CDR1 SGHDN, CDR2 FVKESK. The CDR3 extends over 15 amino acids.

The chain links TRBV9 to TRBJ2-1; D is possibly TRBD1 or TRBD2 (5 bases each). The CDR3 is made up of 18 amino acids. Per the germline V gene, CDR1 is SGDLS and CDR2 is YYNGEE. Trimming left V 3 bases short and J 0 bases short, with 19 bases between. CDR3 protein: CASSGRMGEKSSYNEQFF. CDR3 DNA: TGTGCCAGCAGCGGACGAATGGGGGAAAAGAGCTCCTACAATGAGCAGTTCTTC.

This clone was seen only once. The chain recombines TRBV5-6 with TRBJ1-4; a possible D gene is TRBD1 (5 bases). Trimming left V 0 bases short and J 4 bases short, with 10 bases between. CDR3 size: 15 residues. Germline V CDR1 and CDR2: SGHDT, YYEEEE. CDR3 in DNA: TGTGCCAGCAGCTTGGGGGGGATCGTTAATGAAAAACTGTTTTTT. This sequence encodes CASSLGGIVNEKLFF. The variable domain in full, completed from reference TRBV5-6 and TRBJ1-4, reads DAGVTQSPTHLIKTRGQQVTLRCSPKSGHDTVSWYQQALGQGPQFIFQYYEEEERQRGNFPDRFSGHQFPNYSSELNVNALLLGDSALYLCASSLGGIVNEKLFFGSGTQLSVL.

The chain combines TRBV28 with TRBJ1-5; D remains ambiguous. Germline assignment: CDR1 MDHEN and CDR2 SYDVKM. There are 14 residues in the CDR3. Deletions cut 7 bases from V and 0 bases from J, with 10 bases between. The CDR3 spells CASTKSYSNQPQHF. CDR3 nucleotide sequence: TGTGCCAGCACAAAGTCTTATAGCAATCAGCCCCAGCATTTT.

Here the CDR3 reads CAVRGSYEQYF. The CDR3 DNA sequence: TGTGCCGTCCGGGGCTCCTACGAGCAGTACTTC. V is TRBV27 and J is TRBJ2-7, with D possibly TRBD2 on 5 matching bases. Per germline, CDR1 MNHEY and CDR2 SMNVEV (reference sequence). This CDR3 region has 11 residues. V was cut by 11 bases and J by 0 bases, with 8 bases left in between.

The chain combines TRBV27 with TRBJ2-2; 9 bases line up with TRBD2. The CDR3 has 14 amino acids. The J segment lost 8 bases and the V segment lost 9 bases, leaving 10 bases of the junction unmatched. Germline V gene sequence: CDR1 MNHEY, CDR2 SMNVEV (reference sequence). The CDR3 DNA sequence: TGTGCCAGTCGACTAGCGGCCCCCGGAGGGGAGCTGTTTTTT. It yields the protein CASRLAAPGGELFF.

The chain uses TRBV15 and TRBJ2-1, with D perhaps TRBD2 (6 bases). The germline CDR1 and CDR2 sequences are LNHNV and YYDKDF (reference sequence). CDR3 length: 13 amino acids. V was clipped by 3 bases and J by 8 bases, with 11 bases between them. The CDR3: CATSSGLFHEQFF. The CDR3 DNA is TGTGCCACCAGCAGCGGACTATTCCATGAGCAGTTCTTC.

This clone was counted a single time. The V gene is TRBV13, the J gene TRBJ2-3; the D gene is possibly TRBD2 (5 bases). The CDR3 has 15 residues. V was trimmed by 6 bases and J by 0 bases, leaving 13 bases between them. Germline CDR1 PRHDT, CDR2 FYEKMQ (reference sequence). This CDR3 reads CASRTRDYSTDTQYF. CDR3 nucleotide sequence: TGTGCCAGCAGAACTCGGGATTATAGCACAGATACGCAGTATTTT.

This chain links TRBV6-4 with TRBJ2-2; D is undetermined. Trimming took 6 bases from V and 5 from J, leaving 7 bases between them. Germline loops: CDR1 MRHNA, CDR2 SNTAGT. The length of the CDR3 is 12 residues. The CDR3 loop is CASSFRTGELFF. CDR3 DNA sequence: TGTGCCAGCAGCTTTCGAACCGGGGAGCTGTTTTTT.

The J gene is TRBJ2-1, the V gene TRBV9; 16 bases are a match to TRBD2. The V gene's germline CDR1 is SGDLS and CDR2 YYNGEE. CDR3 length: 18 residues. Trimming cost V 4 bases and J 9 bases; bases outside gene matches: 13. The CDR3 loop is CASSPFQGTSGRGGEQFF. CDR3 DNA: TGTGCCAGCAGCCCCTTCCAAGGGACTAGCGGGAGGGGGGGTGAGCAGTTCTTC.

This sequence joins TRBV14 and TRBJ2-3, with D perhaps being TRBD1 or TRBD2 (6 bases each). The V end lost 4 bases, the J end lost 2 bases, and 16 bases lay between the germline ends. The CDR3 is 16 residues long. CDR1 and CDR2 (germline): SGHDN, FVKESK. As DNA, the CDR3 is TGTGCCAGCAGCCGGCGGGACAACCTTTACACAGATACGCAGTATTTT. It encodes CASSRRDNLYTDTQYF.

V usage is TRBV4-2 and J usage is TRBJ2-1; D is possibly TRBD1 (5 bases). In germline, CDR1 is LGHNA, CDR2 YNFKEQ. This CDR3 is built from 12 residues. V was trimmed by 2 bases and J by 6 bases, leaving 5 bases between them. CDR3 coding DNA: TGTGCCAGCAGCCAAAGGGGCAATGAGCAGTTCTTC. Its translation: CASSQRGNEQFF.

This clone was picked up one time. The J gene is TRBJ2-7, the V gene TRBV19; D is tentatively TRBD1 or TRBD2 (5 bases each). This CDR3 is 15 amino acids long. The germline gives CDR1 LNHDA, CDR2 SQIVND (reference sequence). The V end lost 0 bases, the J end lost 3 bases, and 12 bases lay between the germline ends. CDR3 in DNA: TGTGCCAGTAGTATAGACTTTGGGGGTTTCTACGAGCAGTACTTC. Its protein product is CASSIDFGGFYEQYF.

The chain has TRBV27 and TRBJ2-3; D not certain. Per germline, CDR1 MNHEY and CDR2 SMNVEV (reference sequence). V was clipped by 5 bases and J by 0 bases, with 12 bases between them. There are 15 residues in the CDR3. The DNA of the CDR3 is TGTGCCAGCAGTCCACCCGGGCGGAGCACAGATACGCAGTATTTT. Its protein product is CASSPPGRSTDTQYF.

The V call is TRBV10-3, the J call TRBJ2-7; maybe TRBD2 (6 bases). V lost 7 bases and J lost 1, with 14 bases in between. There are 14 residues in the CDR3. Germline-derived CDR1 and CDR2 are ENHRY and SYGVKD. The CDR3 spells CAIKPLGGSYEQYF. The CDR3 coding sequence is TGTGCCATCAAGCCCTTGGGGGGATCCTACGAGCAGTACTTC.

The V and J genes are TRBV27 and TRBJ2-3, with TRBD2 matching 9 bases. Germline V gene lookup returns CDR1 MNHEY and CDR2 SMNVEV (reference sequence). The CDR3 has 15 amino acids. The V and J ends lost 6 bases and 6 bases, in that order; junction bases with no gene match: 10. For the CDR3, the DNA is TGTGCCAGCAGATTGGCGGGAGGGCCACTCGATACGCAGTATTTT. Translating it yields CASRLAGGPLDTQYF.

V is TRBV27 and J is TRBJ2-7; D call uncertain. V was shortened by 10 bases and J by 0 bases, with 19 bases between the two germline ends. Germline CDR1 is MNHEY and CDR2 is SMNVEV (reference sequence). The CDR3 is 15 residues long. The CDR3 DNA sequence: TGTGCCACCCTCTCAGGCGGCACCCACTCCTACGAGCAGTACTTC. It codes for CATLSGGTHSYEQYF.